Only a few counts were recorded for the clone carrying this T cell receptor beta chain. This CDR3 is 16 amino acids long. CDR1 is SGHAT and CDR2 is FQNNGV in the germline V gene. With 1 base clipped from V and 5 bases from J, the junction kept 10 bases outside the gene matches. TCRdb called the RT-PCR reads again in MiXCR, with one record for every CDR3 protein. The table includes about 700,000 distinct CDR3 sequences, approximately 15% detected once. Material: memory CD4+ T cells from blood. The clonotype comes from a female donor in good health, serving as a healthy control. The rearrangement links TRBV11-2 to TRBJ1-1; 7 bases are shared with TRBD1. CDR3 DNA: TGTGCCAGCAGCTTAGGGATGGGGACAGCTAAGACTGAAGCTTTCTTT. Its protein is CASSLGMGTAKTEAFF.